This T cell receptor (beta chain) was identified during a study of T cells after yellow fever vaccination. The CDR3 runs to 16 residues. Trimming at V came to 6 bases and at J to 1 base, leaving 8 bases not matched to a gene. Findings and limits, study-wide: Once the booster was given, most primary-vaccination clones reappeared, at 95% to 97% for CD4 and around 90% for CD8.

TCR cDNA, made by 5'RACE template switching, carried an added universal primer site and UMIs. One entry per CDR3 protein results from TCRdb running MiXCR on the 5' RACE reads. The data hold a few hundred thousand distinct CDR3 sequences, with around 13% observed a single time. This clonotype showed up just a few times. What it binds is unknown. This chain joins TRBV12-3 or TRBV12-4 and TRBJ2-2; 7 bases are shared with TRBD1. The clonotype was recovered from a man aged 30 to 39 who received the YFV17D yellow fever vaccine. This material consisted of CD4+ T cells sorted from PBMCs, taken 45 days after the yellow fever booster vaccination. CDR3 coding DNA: TGTGCCAGCAGGAAAGGGACAGCGAGGAACACCGGGGAGCTGTTTTTT. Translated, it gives CASRKGTARNTGELFF.